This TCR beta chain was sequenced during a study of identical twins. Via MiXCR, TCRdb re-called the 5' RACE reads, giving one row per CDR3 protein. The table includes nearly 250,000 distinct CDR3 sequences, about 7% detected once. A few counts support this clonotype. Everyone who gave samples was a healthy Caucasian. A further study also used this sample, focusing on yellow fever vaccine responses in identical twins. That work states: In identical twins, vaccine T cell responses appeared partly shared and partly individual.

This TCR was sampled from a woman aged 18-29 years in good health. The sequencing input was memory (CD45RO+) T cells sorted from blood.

The CDR3 loop reads CASSPDRGDTGELFF. The CDR3 bases are TGTGCCAGCAGCCCGGACAGGGGAGACACCGGGGAGCTGTTTTTT. V usage is TRBV4-2 and J usage is TRBJ2-2; 9 nucleotides align to TRBD1. The germline CDR1 and CDR2 sequences are LGHNA and YNFKEQ. This CDR3 has 15 amino acids. V lost 4 bases to trimming and J lost 3 bases; unmatched junction nucleotides: 3.